These T cell receptor beta chains were read from a single sample in a study of CD8 T cells in ankylosing spondylitis. TCRdb processed the 5' RACE reads anew with MiXCR; each CDR3 protein has one entry. The sample contains roughly 230,000 distinct CDR3 sequences, 15% to 20% of which appear only once. The material sequenced was blood, either unsorted or a sorted T cell fraction (not recorded which). The receptors derive from a male donor with ankylosing spondylitis or in good health (not recorded which). Both conserved end residues are part of each CDR3. A D gene is named only where the DNA matches it firmly. Not all rows give a size; the values are once, few, many and, for expanded clones, a class.

clone size	D gene	V gene	J gene	CDR3 DNA	CDR3 protein
.	TRBD2	TRBV6-2/TRBV6-3	TRBJ2-7	TGTGCCAGCAGCCTGGGACTAGCGGGAATAACGGAGCAGTACTTC	CASSLGLAGITEQYF
many	.	TRBV29-1	TRBJ2-5	TGCAGCGTTGAAAACCCGGGACAGGACAGCGGGAGTAGTCAAGAGACCCAGTACTTC	CSVENPGQDSGSSQETQYF
few	TRBD1	TRBV15	TRBJ2-1	TGTGCCACCTCACTGGATTACGGGACAGTAGACTTATACTACAATGAGCAGTTCTTC	CATSLDYGTVDLYYNEQFF
few	.	TRBV24-1	TRBJ2-3	TGTGCCACCAGTGACCGGGGGCCCCGCACAGATACGCAGTATTTT	CATSDRGPRTDTQYF
few	TRBD1	TRBV11-1	TRBJ2-2	TGTGCCAGCAGCTTCGACAGGGGGACCGGGGAGCTGTTTTTT	CASSFDRGTGELFF
.	TRBD1	TRBV3-1	TRBJ2-1	TGTGCCAGCAGCAAGACAGGGGGGACGTACAATGAGCAGTTCTTC	CASSKTGGTYNEQFF
many	.	TRBV2	TRBJ2-3	TGTGCCAGCGTCCGGCCAGCTCCAGATACGCAGTATTTT	CASVRPAPDTQYF
.	.	TRBV9	TRBJ2-1	TGTGCCAGCAGCGTAGAGGAGGGGGCGGGAGAACGTGAGCAGTTCTTC	CASSVEEGAGEREQFF
.	.	TRBV11-2	TRBJ2-3	TGTGCCAGCAGCTGGTCAGGGGAATGGTTGGCAGATACGCAGTATTTT	CASSWSGEWLADTQYF
.	.	TRBV27	TRBJ1-1	TGTGCCAGCAGTGAAGGGAGGGGGGAGGTGAACACTGAAGCTTTCTTT	CASSEGRGEVNTEAFF
.	.	TRBV2	TRBJ2-5	TGTGCCAGCAGTGAAGCGCCAGGGGAGACCCAGTACTTC	CASSEAPGETQYF
.	TRBD1	TRBV30	TRBJ2-7	TGTGCCTGGAGCGTCGGACAGGGTGACGAGCAGTACTTC	CAWSVGQGDEQYF
.	.	TRBV29-1	TRBJ2-2	TGCAGCGTTGGAGGGACCACCACCGGGGAGCTGTTTTTT	CSVGGTTTGELFF
few	TRBD2	TRBV5-1	TRBJ2-3	TGCGCCAGCAGCCACGGACTAGCCTCAGGAGATACGCAGTATTTT	CASSHGLASGDTQYF
many	.	TRBV5-1	TRBJ1-2	TGCGCCAGCAGCTTATCCGGTCCTATTGGAAGTGGCTACACCTTC	CASSLSGPIGSGYTF
many	TRBD1	TRBV29-1	TRBJ2-3	TGCAGCGTTCCCGGGACAGGGGAGCCAGATACGCAGTATTTT	CSVPGTGEPDTQYF
few	TRBD2	TRBV5-4	TRBJ2-1	TGTGCCAGCAGCCCGGGGAGGGCCGGGGAGCAGTTCTTC	CASSPGRAGEQFF
.	.	TRBV16	TRBJ2-5	TGTGCCAGCAGCCGATCGACGGGGGTCGCCTTAGCCCCCAAGACCCAGTACTTC	CASSRSTGVALAPKTQYF
.	TRBD2	TRBV20-1	TRBJ2-3	TGCAGTGCTACCCCCGGGACTAGCGTTGACACAGATACGCAGTATTTT	CSATPGTSVDTDTQYF
few	.	TRBV5-1	TRBJ2-7	TGCGCCAGCAGCTTGGTGGCAGGGGGAGGCTACGAGCAGTACTTC	CASSLVAGGGYEQYF
few	.	TRBV12-3/TRBV12-4	TRBJ1-2	TGTGCCAGCAGTCTGGAGGTCTATGGCTACACCTTC	CASSLEVYGYTF
many	TRBD2	TRBV4-3	TRBJ2-2	TGCGCCAGCAGCCAGTCCCGACTAGCGGGGGCCGGTGGGACCGGGGAGCTGTTTTTT	CASSQSRLAGAGGTGELFF
.	TRBD2	TRBV7-8	TRBJ2-7	TGTGCCAGCAGCTTAGTGGGCGGGAGTGACTACGAGCAGTACTTC	CASSLVGGSDYEQYF
few	TRBD1	TRBV10-1	TRBJ2-2	TGCGCCAGCAGTGAGTCCGGGACAGGGAGACCCTGGACCGGGGAGCTGTTTTTT	CASSESGTGRPWTGELFF
once	.	TRBV7-6	TRBJ2-2	TGTGCCAGCAGCAACCTACAGCTTCCTACGAACACCGGGGAGCTGTTTTTT	CASSNLQLPTNTGELFF
few	TRBD2	TRBV12-3/TRBV12-4	TRBJ2-2	TGTGCCAGCAGGACCATAGCGGGACCGGAACAGGGGGAGCTGTTTTTT	CASRTIAGPEQGELFF
.	.	TRBV29-1	TRBJ2-1	TGCAGCGTTGGAGGGCTGGTTTACAATGAGCAGTTCTTC	CSVGGLVYNEQFF
few	.	TRBV10-3	TRBJ2-7	TGTGCCATCAGTGACCCCTCGACAGGGAGGGGAGTCGAGCAGTACTTC	CAISDPSTGRGVEQYF
few	.	TRBV20-1	TRBJ2-1	TGCAGTGCTAGACGGGAGATCTACTGGGATGAGCAGTTCTTC	CSARREIYWDEQFF
.	TRBD2	TRBV7-6	TRBJ2-7	TGTGCCAGCAGCCTGGCGGGGGGGTTTGGTGACGAGCAGTACTTC	CASSLAGGFGDEQYF
.	TRBD2	TRBV12-3/TRBV12-4	TRBJ2-2	TGTGCCAGCAGCCGCCTGGGGGGGAGGGCTCACACCGGGGAGCTGTTTTTT	CASSRLGGRAHTGELFF
few	TRBD2	TRBV5-6	TRBJ2-5	TGTGCCAGCAGCCTAAGACTAGCGGGGAAAGAGACCCAGTACTTC	CASSLRLAGKETQYF
.	.	TRBV29-1	TRBJ2-2	TGCAGCGTTGAGAGGCAGAACACCGGGGAGCTGTTTTTT	CSVERQNTGELFF
many	.	TRBV29-1	TRBJ2-3	TGCAGCGTTGAAGAATGGGGGCGGGCAGATACGCAGTATTTT	CSVEEWGRADTQYF
few	.	TRBV4-1	TRBJ2-7	TGCGCCAGCAGCCAAGAACGAGTAGGATGGGACGGTCTCTCCTACGAGCAGTACTTC	CASSQERVGWDGLSYEQYF
few	TRBD1	TRBV15	TRBJ2-5	TGTGCCACCAGCACTCCGGACAGGAGCCAAGAGACCCAGTACTTC	CATSTPDRSQETQYF
many	.	TRBV7-3	TRBJ2-7	TGTGCCAGCAGCTTAAATGAGGGTCACGAGCAGTACTTC	CASSLNEGHEQYF
few	.	TRBV24-1	TRBJ2-3	TGTGCCACCAGTGATTCTGGGAGAGCAGATACGCAGTATTTT	CATSDSGRADTQYF
few	TRBD1	TRBV5-1	TRBJ2-7	TGCGCCAGCAGCACCCGGGACAGCTACGAGCAGTACTTC	CASSTRDSYEQYF
.	TRBD1	TRBV7-9	TRBJ2-5	TGTGCCAGCAGCGGGACAGCGTTCGTACAGTACTTC	CASSGTAFVQYF
.	TRBD2	TRBV13	TRBJ2-7	TGTGCCAGCAGCTTAACTAGCGGGCAACTCACCTACGAGCAGTACTTC	CASSLTSGQLTYEQYF
many	.	TRBV5-5	TRBJ2-3	TGTGCCAGCAGCGTGGAGGGGGAACCAGGGGATACGCAGTATTTT	CASSVEGEPGDTQYF
few	TRBD2	TRBV29-1	TRBJ2-7	TGCAGCGTTGAGACTAGCGGGAGGAGTACCTACGAGCAGTACTTC	CSVETSGRSTYEQYF
.	.	TRBV12-3/TRBV12-4	TRBJ1-1	TGTGCCAGCAGTTCGCTCGATCTTAACACTGAAGCTTTCTTT	CASSSLDLNTEAFF
.	.	TRBV29-1	TRBJ1-4	TGCAGCGTTGTGGAAGGGAACAATGAAAAACTGTTTTTT	CSVVEGNNEKLFF
.	TRBD1	TRBV3-1	TRBJ2-7	TGTGCCAGCAGCCAAGATCTCCAGGGGGACGAGCAGTACTTC	CASSQDLQGDEQYF
few	.	TRBV19	TRBJ1-5	TGTGCCAGTAGTATCTTGCACAATCAGCCCCAGCATTTT	CASSILHNQPQHF
few	TRBD1	TRBV7-8	TRBJ2-6	TGTGCCAGCAGCTCATTTACCGACAGGGGTTGGGGGGCCAACGTCCTGACTTTC	CASSSFTDRGWGANVLTF
few	.	TRBV28	TRBJ2-7	TGTGCCAGCCAACTAACCTCCGACTACGAGCAGTACTTC	CASQLTSDYEQYF